The entry that follows covers one TCR beta chain sequence. This clonotype was seen a handful of times. What antigen it recognizes has not been identified. No qualities accompany the bases; no much larger clone lies one base away. These data originate in a study of human T cells and chemical hapten exposure (dated by TCRdb to the early 2020s). As for the study more broadly: For sensitization, 2% DPC in acetone was applied to a 2 cm by 2 cm area of upper inner arm skin. Weekly therapeutic DPC doses were additionally applied to the scalp of patients throughout the approximately 25-week study period. Patch testing on the upper back used Finn chambers containing 0.01% DPC, with scoring done after 6 days according to International Contact Dermatitis Research Group standards. The mostly female patient cohort included alopecia areata with under or over 50% scalp involvement, alopecia totalis and alopecia universalis. Libraries were pooled for sequencing, and variation in per-sample TCR yields was attributed mainly to small differences in library volumes within the pool. This study followed changes in the peripheral blood TCR repertoire in vivo during primary and secondary sensitization of alopecia patients to the hapten diphenylcyclopropenone (DPC). Patient blood was sampled pre-sensitization (week 0) and at 2, 6 and about 24 weeks after DPC sensitization. For TCR sequencing, blood came from 25 to 35 alopecia patients at anywhere from one to four time points (pre-sensitization, 2, 6 and 24 weeks).

The library came from RACE. The sample was run on a NextSeq 500. Library preparation attached unique molecular identifiers to individual cDNA molecules for quantitative, reproducible TCR counting. Both TCR alpha and TCR beta chains were sequenced from each blood RNA sample. The original pipeline was this. The median number of TCRs per sample was around 96,000, ranging from about 23,224 to 700,000. The Decombinator software suite was used to annotate the V, J and CDR3 of the TCR reads. To make PS versus PT1 abundance plots, every sample was subsampled to the same number of TCRs (28,000). TCRs were defined as expanded if absent before sensitization and observed at least eight times at the 2-week time point. Clones were called with MiXCR by TCRdb after fastp trimmed the public reads at Q25, and only in-frame beta chains were retained. Rows with a matching CDR3 protein are joined into one entry that keeps the most common DNA and genes. Here the V and J calls rest on TCRdb's processing, not on the authors' analysis. In this sample the table shows 150,000 to 200,000 distinct CDR3 sequences, around 30% of which occur a single time. The ten largest clones add up to under 3% of the sample.

The sample's time point label, in plain terms: pre-sensitization, week 0. According to the study, the label for this sample's treatment or condition signals: therapeutic diphenylcyclopropenone sensitization with weekly scalp DPC. At each patch-test visit, blood was drawn before the patch test was applied. Eligible patients were aged 18 to 70, diagnosed with alopecia, deemed suitable for DPC therapy, and excluded if pregnant. Total RNA was isolated from unfractionated whole blood collected in Tempus Blood RNA tubes. The paper as a whole reports these results and caveats: Because every patient had alopecia, a presumed autoimmune disease, the patients' immune response might differ from that of healthy individuals. Patch test score was positively correlated with the number of PT1 expanded TCRs, with significance at thresholds 8, 16 and 32 but not at 4. Repeated subsampling changed both the strength of the expansion versus patch-test correlation and the threshold at which the correlation became significant. No change with DPC sensitization was found in the number of TCRs above 1 in 1000 frequency, and no evidence of global repertoire structure alterations was found. Significantly more large CDR3 similarity clusters were formed by expanded TCRs than by pre-sensitization or healthy control sets, consistent with antigen-driven responses.

The germline V gene specifies MNHEY as CDR1 and SVGAGI as CDR2. After removal of 6 bases from V and 0 bases from J, the junction retains 10 bases not matched to a gene. The CDR3 holds 18 amino acids from the cysteine to the phenylalanine. The retained sequence is limited to the CDR3, 54 bases, with the frame set at the first base. The sequence joins TRBV6-5 to TRBJ2-5, and 13 bases in between align with TRBD2. The TCR was taken from a woman aged 25 to 39 with alopecia areata. Some clones in this sample may be carry-over from other donors' samples. This sample comprised whole blood, obtained in connection with sensitization to the hapten diphenylcyclopropenone (DPC). CDR3 protein: CASSPIPGLAGDQETQYF. The sequenced DNA: TGTGCCAGCAGCCCAATACCCGGACTAGCGGGGGACCAAGAGACCCAGTACTTC.